The 10 T cell receptor beta chains presented below share a single source sample, sequenced in a study of blood T cell repertoires in COVID-19. The table came from immunoSEQ multiplex PCR; TCRdb's copy has only in-frame clones and leaves some out. Here the sample spans under 250,000 clones, roughly 84% being singletons. The sequencing sample was made of peripheral blood. The source of these receptors is a woman of 80 years or more with acute or convalescent COVID-19.

The rearrangement joins TRBV23-1 to TRBJ1-5, with 8 bases lining up with TRBD1. TRBV23-1 is an ORF for which the function is uncertain. With 6 bases clipped from V and 4 bases from J, the junction kept 17 bases outside the gene matches. The CDR3 runs 18 residues. The CDR3 sequence: CASRRGGQGRVRNQPQHF. The CDR3 nucleotides read TGCGCCAGCAGGCGAGGCGGACAGGGCAGGGTAAGGAATCAGCCCCAGCATTTT.

This chain joins TRBV28 and TRBJ1-2; no firm D call. This CDR3 is 15 amino acids long. V shed 1 base and J shed 7 bases, with 16 bases lying between them. The germline gives CDR1 MDHEN, CDR2 SYDVKM. This chain's CDR3 is CASSLSTPLSSGYTF. The CDR3 DNA is TGTGCCAGCAGTTTATCCACTCCTCTATCGTCTGGCTACACCTTC.

The rearrangement links TRBV19 to TRBJ1-3; the D gene is possibly TRBD1 (6 bases). This CDR3 region has 14 residues. The ends were cut back, 5 bases at V and 2 bases at J, with 10 bases in the middle. Germline V lookup: CDR1 LNHDA, CDR2 SQIVND (reference sequence). This CDR3 is CASSQGYPGNTIYF. The CDR3 DNA reads TGTGCCAGTAGTCAGGGGTACCCTGGAAACACCATATATTTT.

This rearrangement joins TRBV19 to TRBJ1-5; D is undetermined. Trimming took 3 bases from V and 0 from J, leaving 9 bases between them. CDR3 length: 15 amino acids. Germline assignment: CDR1 LNHDA and CDR2 SQIVND (reference sequence). CDR3 DNA: TGTGCCAGTAGTATGATAGGAGGTAGCAATCAGCCCCAGCATTTT. This encodes CASSMIGGSNQPQHF. Supplemented by reference TRBV19 and TRBJ1-5, the full variable domain reads DGGITQSPKYLFRKEGQNVTLSCEQNLNHDAMYWYRQDPGQGLRLIYYSQIVNDFQKGDIAEGYSVSREKKESFPLTVTSAQKNPTAFYLCASSMIGGSNQPQHFGDGTRLSIL.

The chain employs TRBV7-2 and TRBJ2-7; D not certain. V gave up 6 bases and J gave up 3 bases, with 18 bases separating them. From germline, CDR1 is SGHTA and CDR2 FQGNSA. The CDR3 spans 15 residues. The CDR3 DNA sequence: TGTGCCAGCAGTTCGCCCAGGCGCACATTCTACGAGCAGTACTTC. As protein: CASSSPRRTFYEQYF.

CDR3 region: CASSLEQSETQYF. The CDR3 coding sequence is TGTGCCAGCAGCTTAGAACAGTCCGAGACCCAGTACTTC. V usage is TRBV11-2 and J usage is TRBJ2-5; D is ambiguous. Per germline, CDR1 SGHAT and CDR2 FQNNGV. With 0 bases removed from V and 5 bases from J, the gap between germline ends came to 7 bases. The CDR3 extends over 13 amino acids.

The chain couples TRBV9 to TRBJ2-3, with TRBD1 identical over 12 bases. The V and J ends lost 0 bases and 4 bases, in that order; junction bases with no gene match: 9. This CDR3 has 18 residues. Germline V lookup: CDR1 SGDLS, CDR2 YYNGEE. CDR3 DNA: TGTGCCAGCAGCGTAGTAGTGGATGGGACAGGGGGCGCAGATACGCAGTATTTT. The encoded protein is CASSVVVDGTGGADTQYF.

The chain is built from TRBV7-2 and TRBJ2-5; 7 nucleotides line up with TRBD1. The V segment lost 1 base and the J segment 4 bases; nucleotides outside the gene matches: 9. CDR1 is SGHTA, CDR2 FQGNSA, per germline. This CDR3 has 16 amino acids. This chain's CDR3 is CASSLEPGPGGETQYF. The CDR3 DNA is TGTGCCAGCAGCTTAGAGCCAGGCCCAGGGGGAGAGACCCAGTACTTC.

J is TRBJ1-1 and V is TRBV9; 12 bases align to TRBD1. This CDR3 is built from 17 residues. CDR1 is SGDLS and CDR2 is YYNGEE in the germline V gene. J lost 2 bases, V lost 4 bases, and 9 bases had no gene match. The CDR3 bases are TGTGCCAGCAGCTCCCCGGGACAGGGGGCGGTAAACACTGAAGCTTTCTTT. Protein sequence: CASSSPGQGAVNTEAFF. The whole variable domain, remainder taken from reference TRBV9 and TRBJ1-1, is DSGVTQTPKHLITATGQRVTLRCSPRSGDLSVYWYQQSLDQGLQFLIQYYNGEERAKGNILERFSAQQFPDLHSELNLSSLELGDSALYFCASSSPGQGAVNTEAFFGQGTRLTVV.

The chain joins TRBV6-5 to TRBJ1-1; D uncertain. This CDR3 contains 14 residues. V lost 5 bases, J lost 4 bases, and 14 bases lay in between. Germline values: CDR1 MNHEY, CDR2 SVGAGI. The CDR3 nucleotides read TGTGCCAGCAGTCCCCGCGCGGGAGTCACTGAAGCTTTCTTT. Residues: CASSPRAGVTEAFF.